This T cell receptor beta chain was found in a study of beta chain features in type 1 diabetes (dated 2018 in TCRdb). Regarding the research as a whole: Patients and healthy donors did not differ in mean age, gender distribution, total cell number or subset yield. In the study, TCRB repertoires of sorted circulating CD4+ T cell subsets from recently diagnosed type 1 diabetes patients were compared with those of matched healthy donors. Regulatory and stem cell-like memory subsets were isolated from only 8 patients and roughly 8 healthy donors, whereas naive and central memory subsets came from all 28 donors. A total of some 100,000,000 sorted cells were examined across all samples, and a strong correlation was observed between cell number per subset and RNA yield. Results and caveats for the whole study, not just this receptor: Because the HLA sub-analyses included only small numbers of individuals, any influence of HLA type on TCRB rearrangement was left unresolved. Because cDNA was sequenced instead of genomic DNA, highly expressing activated cells could be over-represented, though the groups showed no difference in activation or CD3 levels. At VDJ recombination sites, type 1 diabetes patients had fewer insertions and more deleted nucleotides, which implies abnormalities in thymic rearrangement. The naive, central memory and regulatory TCRB repertoires appeared to resemble one another more closely among patients than among healthy donors. Type 1 diabetes patients showed a moderate but significant shortening of TCRB CDR3 length in all four CD4+ subsets. PCR might favor shorter templates, but patient and control samples were amplified and corrected together, so any skew would affect both groups equally.

A single peripheral blood draw of around 0.11 L on average was collected from each donor into heparinised tubes. A BD FACSAria II and a panel including CD45RO, CCR7, CD25, CD127, CD95 and CD27 were used to sort naive, central memory, regulatory and stem cell-like memory CD4+ T cells. Every sorted population had a purity above 95%. PBMCs were isolated immediately by Lymphoprep density gradient centrifugation and stained directly without culture. To minimize batch effects, samples were stained and sorted in pairs, one healthy donor with one patient per experiment. A word on this clone: There is no known antigen for this receptor. Nothing much larger sits one base from this clone, and base qualities are not available.

The CDR1 and CDR2 encoded by the germline V gene are SGHRS and YFSETQ. The trim is 4 bases for V and 0 bases for J, with a gap of 9 bases between the germline ends. From the cysteine up to the phenylalanine, the CDR3 has a length of 14 residues. Only CDR3 DNA remains: 42 bases, in frame from the first base. The High Capacity cDNA Reverse Transcription Kit was used to reverse transcribe all of the isolated RNA, meaning that expressed TCRB transcripts were what got sequenced. Naive, central memory and regulatory T cell samples underwent deep immunoSEQ sequencing, averaging around 3.9 million total reads per sample. After sorted cells were lysed in RLT buffer, RNA was extracted with DNase-treated RNeasy Micro or Mini kits, with the choice depending on cell number. Each cell subset was processed separately to prevent cross-contamination, with patient and healthy donor samples processed together. The immunoSEQ multiplex PCR was used to amplify TCRB sequences from cDNA, yielding 87-bp fragments that span the CDR3 region. Amplicons were sequenced on the Illumina HiSeq platform. The authors processed their data as follows. Synthetic template baselines were used to correct PCR bias computationally, reads within Hamming distance 2 were collapsed together, and singletons that could not be merged were discarded. Reads were aligned against IMGT to assign V, D and J genes, CDR3 length and insertions or deletions at six rearrangement sites. Clonotype counts were normalized to sorted cell number within each subset before computing true diversity and Gini coefficients with the tcR R package. Repertoire sharing was quantified using the overlap coefficient calculated on TCRB nucleotide sequences. Out-of-frame TCRB sequences from naive cells were analyzed to stand in for the pre-selection repertoire. TCRdb provides this immuneACCESS table in a form limited to in-frame rearrangements. Some clones are lacking; in checked studies, under half of them reflect an unresolved V gene, and why the rest are absent is not known. The V and J calls and clone size come from that table; D and trimming were worked out from the DNA. The sample table holds hundreds of thousands of clones, of which 55% to 70% were seen once. The biggest ten clones account for about 0.05% of the sample.

The clonotype comes from a young man in good health. The sequencing sample was made of naive CD4+ T cells from blood. The sample's cell subset or site label, in plain terms: true naive CD4+ T cells. The rearrangement joined TRBV5-1 to TRBJ2-3, with no confident D gene call. The CDR3 in this case is CASSEGMSTDTQYF. In nucleotide form, the sequence is TGCGCCAGCAGCGAAGGGATGAGCACAGATACGCAGTATTTT.